This TCR beta chain is from a study of blood T cell repertoires in COVID-19. The germline V gene has CDR1 SGHRS and CDR2 YFSETQ. CDR3 length: 15 amino acids. The V and J ends lost 6 bases and 0 bases, in that order; junction bases with no gene match: 5. Generated by immunoSEQ multiplex PCR, the TCRdb table keeps only in-frame clones and is missing some. The table includes approximately 250,000 clones, over 80% detected once. Clinical histories supplied by participants themselves formed the basis of cohort assignment. Each exposed participant met a COVID-19 case in the 2 weeks preceding study entry. Input material: PBMCs or T cells enriched from blood (not recorded which). This receptor was obtained from a woman in her 40s who had been exposed to COVID-19. This chain connects TRBV5-1 to TRBJ2-1; TRBD1 agrees at 8 bases. CDR3 coding DNA: TGCGCCAGCAAACCGACAGGGGACTCCTACAATGAGCAGTTCTTC. This encodes CASKPTGDSYNEQFF.